The clone carrying this T cell receptor (beta chain) came up many times. Its antigen is still unknown. Making use of molecular barcodes, quantitative 5'-RACE generated TCR beta libraries. From the 5' RACE reads, TCRdb called clonotypes with MiXCR, one entry per CDR3 protein. Of about 250,000 distinct CDR3 sequences listed, 32% are singletons. The CDR3 is 11 residues long. In germline, CDR1 is SGHVS, CDR2 FQNEAQ. V was trimmed by 3 bases and J by 5 bases, leaving 2 bases between them. The source of the sample is a study of CD8 T cells in ankylosing spondylitis. Findings of the study overall: The study looked at matched synovial fluid samples from ankylosing spondylitis patients. Disease-linked clones were reported to be significantly enriched there.

This chain uses TRBV7-8 with TRBJ2-1; D is unresolved. The sequence was collected from a male donor with ankylosing spondylitis or in good health (not recorded which). The source material was blood, either unsorted or a sorted T cell fraction (not recorded which). CDR3 nucleotides: TGTGCCAGCAGCTTGGACAATGAGCAGTTCTTC. Amino acids: CASSLDNEQFF.